Presented here are 21 T cell receptor beta chains from one specimen sequenced in a study of tumor-infiltrating lymphocytes in localized non-small cell lung cancer. The method was immunoSEQ multiplex PCR; TCRdb's version includes in-frame clones alone and lacks a portion of them. The data show around 16,000 clones, approximately 72% seen once. The sequenced material came from lung tumor tissue. The receptors were gathered from a human donor with non-small cell lung cancer.

This chain connects TRBV5-4 to TRBJ1-2; D perhaps matches TRBD1 (5 bases). Germline CDR1 SGHNT, CDR2 YYREEE (reference sequence). The CDR3 length is 14 residues. V dropped 1 base and J dropped 2 bases, with 9 bases sitting between them. Here the CDR3 reads CASSLIDSNYGYTF. The CDR3 DNA reads TGTGCCAGCAGCTTGATTGACAGCAACTATGGCTACACCTTC.

The V gene is TRBV6-6, the J gene TRBJ2-7; D is unclear. CDR3 size: 16 residues. V dropped 0 bases and J dropped 0 bases, with 12 bases sitting between them. Germline V CDR1 and CDR2: MNHNY, SVGAGI (reference sequence). The CDR3 DNA follows: TGTGCCAGCAGTTACTCCTCGGACGGCAGCTCCTACGAGCAGTACTTC. Translation gives CASSYSSDGSSYEQYF.

J is TRBJ1-1 and V is TRBV2; 7 bases match TRBD1. J lost 0 bases, V lost 7 bases, and 8 bases had no gene match. The germline gives CDR1 SNHLY, CDR2 FYNNEI. This CDR3 contains 15 residues. The CDR3 sequence is CASTRSGQMNTEAFF. CDR3 DNA: TGTGCCAGCACCCGGTCGGGACAGATGAACACTGAAGCTTTCTTT.

The V call is TRBV27, the J call TRBJ1-1; D unclear. V lost 7 bases and J 6 bases, leaving 9 bases between the germline ends. Germline CDR1 is MNHEY and CDR2 is SMNVEV (reference sequence). The CDR3 consists of 11 residues. The CDR3 nucleotides read TGTGCCAGCAATCGGACGGCTGAAGCTTTCTTT. Amino acids: CASNRTAEAFF.

This clone was recorded only once. The rearrangement joins TRBV28 to TRBJ2-1; 9 nucleotides align to TRBD2. The trim removed 3 bases at V and 1 base at J, leaving 22 bases unmatched. Germline lookup yields CDR1 MDHEN and CDR2 SYDVKM. There are 22 residues in the CDR3. The CDR3 region is CASSFPRGIGGSGRRSYNEQFF. In nucleotides, the CDR3 is TGTGCCAGCAGTTTTCCCAGGGGAATTGGGGGTAGCGGGAGACGTTCCTACAATGAGCAGTTCTTC.

V and J are TRBV27 and TRBJ1-1; D uncertain. Trimming cost V 0 bases and J 4 bases, with 9 bases left between them. This CDR3 is built from 14 residues. Germline V gene lookup returns CDR1 MNHEY and CDR2 SMNVEV (reference sequence). The CDR3 region is CASSLSDSGTEAFF. The CDR3 DNA sequence: TGTGCCAGCAGTTTATCAGATAGTGGCACTGAAGCTTTCTTT.

The chain links TRBV28 to TRBJ2-3; maybe TRBD1 (5 bases). V lost 2 bases and J 6 bases, leaving 15 bases between the germline ends. Per the germline V gene, CDR1 is MDHEN and CDR2 is SYDVKM. The CDR3 sequence is 15 residues long. CDR3 sequence reads: CASSLQVVGADTQYF. The CDR3 DNA reads as TGTGCCAGCAGTTTACAGGTTGTTGGGGCGGATACGCAGTATTTT. Looking up the rest from reference TRBV28 and TRBJ2-3 gives the full variable domain: DVKVTQSSRYLVKRTGEKVFLECVQDMDHENMFWYRQDPGLGLRLIYFSYDVKMKEKGDIPEGYSVSREKKERFSLILESASTNQTSMYLCASSLQVVGADTQYFGPGTRLTVL.

This chain uses TRBV5-1 with TRBJ1-2; no definite D call. Trimming took 2 bases from V and 1 from J, leaving 9 bases between them. The CDR3 is 14 residues long. Looked up from germline, CDR1 is SGHRS and CDR2 is YFSETQ. The CDR3 DNA is TGCGCCAGCAGCTTAGGTCGGATTAACTATGGCTACACCTTC. Its translation: CASSLGRINYGYTF.

The genes are TRBV10-3 and TRBJ1-5; D remains unclear. Trimming stripped 5 bases from V and 4 bases from J, with 6 bases between. The CDR3 length is 12 residues. Germline assignment: CDR1 ENHRY and CDR2 SYGVKD. The CDR3 reads CAISSGNQPQHF. The CDR3 region has the DNA TGTGCCATCAGTTCGGGGAATCAGCCCCAGCATTTT.

This chain connects TRBV6-5 to TRBJ2-2; D is perhaps TRBD1 or TRBD2 (6 bases each). Per the germline V gene, CDR1 is MNHEY and CDR2 is SVGAGI. The CDR3 extends over 16 amino acids. Trimming left V 0 bases short and J 7 bases short, with 15 bases between. The CDR3: CASSYSGGGVSGELFF. CDR3 DNA sequence: TGTGCCAGCAGTTACTCGGGGGGCGGGGTTAGCGGGGAGCTGTTTTTT.

CDR3: CSVDRGGSRTEAFF. The DNA for the CDR3 is TGCAGCGTTGACCGCGGTGGTTCGCGCACTGAAGCTTTCTTT. The chain combines TRBV29-1 with TRBJ1-1; no reliable D call. Germline lookup yields CDR1 SQVTM and CDR2 ANQGSEA. The ends were cut back, 3 bases at V and 4 bases at J, with 15 bases in the middle. This CDR3 region has 14 residues.

CDR3 bases: TGTGCCTTGCAGGGCAGGGGGTCCAGCACAGATACGCAGTATTTT. Protein: CALQGRGSSTDTQYF. The gene calls are TRBV30 and TRBJ2-3; 7 bases agree with TRBD1. Looked up from germline, CDR1 is GTSNPN and CDR2 is SVGIG (reference sequence). V lost 7 bases, J lost 0 bases, and 10 bases stayed unmatched. The CDR3 covers 15 residues.

This clone has just a few counts. This chain joins TRBV7-2 and TRBJ2-7; 7 bases are a match to TRBD1. The CDR3 is 15 amino acids. Trimming removed 1 base from V and 2 bases from J; junction bases left unmatched: 5. Germline CDR1 SGHTA, CDR2 FQGNSA. CDR3 nucleotide sequence: TGTGCCAGCAGCTTAGTAGGGGACAGTACCTACGAGCAGTACTTC. Translated, it gives CASSLVGDSTYEQYF.

The rearrangement joins TRBV11-2 to TRBJ2-5; 9 bases align to TRBD2. CDR3 length: 13 residues. The germline gives CDR1 SGHAT, CDR2 FQNNGV. V lost 6 bases and J lost 5; bases outside the gene matches: 4. This CDR3 reads CASRRGGRETQYF. The CDR3 DNA reads as TGTGCCAGCAGGCGGGGGGGCCGCGAGACCCAGTACTTC.

CDR3 protein: CASTVGNSGNTIYF. In nucleotides, the CDR3 is TGTGCCAGTACCGTGGGGAACTCTGGAAACACCATATATTTT. The chain employs TRBV19 and TRBJ1-3, with D unclear. The V and J ends lost 7 bases and 0 bases respectively, with 10 bases between them. The CDR3 extends over 14 amino acids. Germline lookup yields CDR1 LNHDA and CDR2 SQIVND (reference sequence).

The chain recombines TRBV7-2 with TRBJ2-7; weak D call: TRBD2 (5 bases). V lost 7 bases to trimming and J lost 4 bases, with 14 bases between them. This CDR3 contains 13 residues. CDR1 and CDR2 from the germline V gene are SGHTA and FQGNSA. The DNA of the CDR3 is TGTGCCAGCACCCAATCGGGATTTTACGAGCAGTACTTC. Its protein product is CASTQSGFYEQYF.

The gene calls are TRBV19 and TRBJ2-3; D may be TRBD1 (6 bases). The length of the CDR3 is 14 residues. Germline-derived CDR1 and CDR2 are LNHDA and SQIVND (reference sequence). V lost 1 base and J 1 base, leaving 6 bases between the germline ends. The DNA for the CDR3 is TGTGCCAGTAGTATAGGACAGGGCACAGATACGCAGTATTTT. Translation: CASSIGQGTDTQYF.

The V and J genes are TRBV4-2 and TRBJ1-2, with TRBD1 matching 10 bases. The V gene's germline CDR1 is LGHNA and CDR2 YNFKEQ. The junction had 8 bases not matched to a gene; V was cut back by 0 bases and J by 7 bases. The CDR3 consists of 16 residues. CDR3 nucleotide sequence: TGTGCCAGCAGCCAAGAGGGAACCGGGACAGGGGCTGGCTACACCTTC. It translates to CASSQEGTGTGAGYTF.

This chain links TRBV23-1 with TRBJ2-3; no clear D. TRBV23-1 is identified as an open reading frame with a role that is uncertain. The germline V and J ends were trimmed by 2 bases and 3 bases, with 15 bases remaining between them. The CDR3 has 16 amino acids. The CDR3 loop reads CASSQRFVWGTDTQYF. In nucleotides, the CDR3 is TGCGCCAGCAGTCAAAGGTTTGTGTGGGGAACAGATACGCAGTATTTT.

V usage is TRBV14 and J usage is TRBJ1-4; D possibly corresponds to TRBD1 (6 bases). The germline V gene encodes CDR1 SGHDN and CDR2 FVKESK. The CDR3 contains 15 residues. V lost 0 bases to trimming and J lost 10 bases, with 15 bases between them. The CDR3 region is CASSQDRQLRGKLFF. The CDR3 nucleotides are TGTGCCAGCAGCCAAGATAGACAACTCAGGGGAAAACTGTTTTTT.

This clone has only one observation. J is TRBJ2-1 and V is TRBV2; D ambiguous. There are 12 residues in the CDR3. Trimming left V 2 bases short and J 8 bases short, with 7 bases between. Per germline, CDR1 SNHLY and CDR2 FYNNEI. The CDR3 nucleotides are TGTGCCAGCAGTGAATCTGGAGATGAGCAGTTCTTC. It codes for CASSESGDEQFF.